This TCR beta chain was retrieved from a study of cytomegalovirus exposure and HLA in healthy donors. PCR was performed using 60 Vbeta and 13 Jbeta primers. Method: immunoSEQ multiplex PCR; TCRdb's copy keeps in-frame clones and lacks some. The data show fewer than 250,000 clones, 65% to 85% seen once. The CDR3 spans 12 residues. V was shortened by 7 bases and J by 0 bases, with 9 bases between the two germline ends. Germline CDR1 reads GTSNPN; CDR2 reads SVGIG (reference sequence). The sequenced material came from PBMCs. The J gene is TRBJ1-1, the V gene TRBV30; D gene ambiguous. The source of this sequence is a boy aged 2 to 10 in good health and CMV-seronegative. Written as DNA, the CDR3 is TGTGCCTTAAGCCCTCTGAACACTGAAGCTTTCTTT. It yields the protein CALSPLNTEAFF. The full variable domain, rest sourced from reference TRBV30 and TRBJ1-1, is SQTIHQWPATLVQPVGSPLSLECTVEGTSNPNLYWYRQAAGRGLQLLFYSVGIGQISSEVPQNLSASRPQDRQFILSSKKLLLSDSGFYLCALSPLNTEAFFGQGTRLTVV.